One and the same sample provided the 19 T cell receptor beta chains below, sequenced in a study of blood T cell repertoires in COVID-19. The method was immunoSEQ multiplex PCR; TCRdb's version includes in-frame clones alone and lacks a portion of them. The sample lists approximately 150,000 clones; around 85% were seen once. What was sequenced was PBMCs or T cells enriched from blood (not recorded which). The receptors stem from a middle-aged woman with acute COVID-19.

J is TRBJ2-3 and V is TRBV9; 8 positions agree with TRBD2. With 0 bases clipped from V and 4 bases from J, the junction kept 4 bases outside the gene matches. This CDR3 is built from 15 residues. Germline V gene lookup returns CDR1 SGDLS and CDR2 YYNGEE. The CDR3 coding sequence is TGTGCCAGCAGCGTAGACCAGCGGGAGTCAGATACGCAGTATTTT. Its translation is CASSVDQRESDTQYF.

The gene calls are TRBV12-5 and TRBJ2-1; TRBD2 aligns across 11 bases. This CDR3 has 17 residues. Germline V gene data show CDR1 as LGHNT and CDR2 as FRNRAP. After removal of 5 bases from V and 2 bases from J, the junction contained 8 bases not matched to a gene. CDR3 bases: TGTGCTAGTGGTGACCTCACTAGCGGGAGAACCTACAATGAGCAGTTCTTC. This sequence encodes CASGDLTSGRTYNEQFF.

The chain has TRBV14 and TRBJ2-1; TRBD2 matches at 12 bases. The J segment lost 2 bases and the V segment lost 0 bases, leaving 17 bases of the junction unmatched. Germline assignment: CDR1 SGHDN and CDR2 FVKESK. CDR3 size: 22 residues. The CDR3 loop is CASSQEGFRGLAGPPTYNEQFF. As DNA, the CDR3 is TGTGCCAGCAGCCAAGAGGGGTTCCGAGGACTAGCGGGACCACCGACCTACAATGAGCAGTTCTTC.

The chain has TRBV4-2 and TRBJ2-2; 7 positions agree with TRBD1. The V segment lost 3 bases and the J segment 3 bases; nucleotides outside the gene matches: 4. Per germline, CDR1 LGHNA and CDR2 YNFKEQ. This CDR3 contains 15 residues. The CDR3 coding sequence is TGTGCCAGCAGCCAGACGGACAGGTACACCGGGGAGCTGTTTTTT. Translating it yields CASSQTDRYTGELFF.

This clone was counted between two and nine times. The J gene is TRBJ2-5, the V gene TRBV9; possible D gene TRBD1, 6 bases. The V and J ends lost 0 bases and 6 bases respectively, with 18 bases between them. The CDR3 runs to 16 residues. The germline gives CDR1 SGDLS, CDR2 YYNGEE. The CDR3 region has the DNA TGTGCCAGCAGCGTAGGACCCCAGGCGCAGGGGAAGACCCAGTACTTC. Its translation: CASSVGPQAQGKTQYF. The full variable domain, with the rest looked up from reference TRBV9 and TRBJ2-5, is DSGVTQTPKHLITATGQRVTLRCSPRSGDLSVYWYQQSLDQGLQFLIQYYNGEERAKGNILERFSAQQFPDLHSELNLSSLELGDSALYFCASSVGPQAQGKTQYFGPGTRLLVL.

The CDR3 spells CATRRGTSVPGELFF. CDR3 nucleotide sequence: TGTGCCACCCGCCGGGGGACTAGCGTCCCCGGGGAGCTGTTTTTT. The rearrangement joins TRBV6-5 to TRBJ2-2, with 10 bases that match TRBD2. The CDR3 spans 15 residues. CDR1 is MNHEY, CDR2 SVGAGI, per germline. J was trimmed by 6 bases and V by 10 bases; bases with no gene match: 11.

The V call is TRBV2, the J call TRBJ1-2; 8 nucleotides agree with TRBD1. From germline, CDR1 is SNHLY and CDR2 FYNNEI. This CDR3 has 16 residues. V dropped 3 bases and J dropped 1; count of bases not matched to a gene: 7. CDR3: CASSDLDREYNYGYTF. The DNA of the CDR3 is TGTGCCAGCAGTGACTTGGACAGGGAATATAACTATGGCTACACCTTC.

At least ten counts were recorded for this clone. This rearrangement joins TRBV1 to TRBJ2-7; TRBD2 was called by the table and not checked on the DNA. TRBV1 is marked as a pseudogene. The CDR3 contains 14 residues. The chain's CDR3 is CTSSPGTGRNEQYF. As DNA, the CDR3 is TGCACCAGCAGCCCAGGGACTGGAAGAAACGAGCAGTACTTC.

The table lists this clone with a few counts. The chain links TRBV5-4 to TRBJ1-2, with TRBD1 matching over 8 bases. This CDR3 is 16 amino acids long. Looked up from germline, CDR1 is SGHNT and CDR2 is YYREEE (reference sequence). Trimming removed 4 bases from V and 8 bases from J; junction bases left unmatched: 16. CDR3 region: CASSPLGTGLYGGYTF. As DNA, the CDR3 is TGTGCCAGCAGCCCTCTAGGGACAGGTCTCTATGGAGGCTACACCTTC.

V and J are TRBV27 and TRBJ1-3; D unresolved. The CDR3 extends over 14 amino acids. The V gene's germline CDR1 is MNHEY and CDR2 SMNVEV (reference sequence). V was trimmed by 0 bases and J by 3 bases, leaving 6 bases between them. Here the CDR3 reads CASSLSARGNTIYF. The CDR3 nucleotides are TGTGCCAGCAGTTTATCAGCGCGTGGAAACACCATATATTTT.

V usage is TRBV6-5 and J usage is TRBJ1-2; tentatively, D is TRBD1 (5 bases). Between the trimmed V and J ends, which lost 5 bases and 6 bases, there was a span of 10 bases. The CDR3 loop spans 12 amino acids. Germline V CDR1 and CDR2: MNHEY, SVGAGI. The CDR3 sequence: CASSPRVNGYTF. The DNA of the CDR3 is TGTGCCAGCAGTCCCAGGGTGAATGGCTACACCTTC.

The chain couples TRBV18 to TRBJ2-3; 7 nucleotides agree with TRBD2. Trimming cost V 3 bases and J 3 bases; bases outside gene matches: 12. The CDR3 is made up of 17 amino acids. Germline V gene lookup returns CDR1 KGHSH and CDR2 LQKENI. The CDR3 DNA reads as TGTGCCAGCTCACCTGGGACTCGCGGGAGCAGAACAGATACGCAGTATTTT. It specifies CASSPGTRGSRTDTQYF. Together with reference TRBV18 and TRBJ2-3, the CDR3 gives the full variable domain: NAGVMQNPRHLVRRRGQEARLRCSPMKGHSHVYWYRQLPEEGLKFMVYLQKENIIDESGMPKERFSAEFPKEGPSILRIQQVVRGDSAAYFCASSPGTRGSRTDTQYFGPGTRLTVL.

This rearrangement joins TRBV20-1 to TRBJ2-5; tentatively, D is TRBD1 (6 bases). Trimming cost V 3 bases and J 10 bases, with 21 bases left between them. The CDR3 extends over 14 amino acids. Germline values: CDR1 DFQATT, CDR2 SNEGSKA (reference sequence). CDR3 nucleotides: TGCAGTGCTAGTCCCGGGACAACGGAGCGAGGCCAGTACTTC. Its protein product is CSASPGTTERGQYF.

The V gene is TRBV28, the J gene TRBJ2-1; 8 nucleotides align to TRBD2. Trimming took 6 bases from V and 7 from J; bases not matched to a gene: 2. The length of the CDR3 is 12 residues. Germline V gene sequence: CDR1 MDHEN, CDR2 SYDVKM. The CDR3 reads CASSVAGNEQFF. The CDR3, as DNA: TGTGCCAGCAGCGTAGCGGGAAATGAGCAGTTCTTC.

The chain carries TRBV9 and TRBJ1-5; 10 bases line up with TRBD1. V lost 4 bases, J lost 6 bases, and 4 bases stayed unmatched. Germline V gene lookup returns CDR1 SGDLS and CDR2 YYNGEE. This CDR3 has 14 residues. Here the CDR3 DNA reads TGTGCCAGCAGCCCCGGACAGGGGGGTCAGCCCCAGCATTTT. Protein sequence: CASSPGQGGQPQHF. Full variable domain (outside the CDR3, taken from reference TRBV9 and TRBJ1-5): DSGVTQTPKHLITATGQRVTLRCSPRSGDLSVYWYQQSLDQGLQFLIQYYNGEERAKGNILERFSAQQFPDLHSELNLSSLELGDSALYFCASSPGQGGQPQHFGDGTRLSIL.

The chain couples TRBV7-9 to TRBJ1-4; 11 nucleotides line up with TRBD1. The CDR3 is 16 residues long. Germline-derived CDR1 and CDR2 are SEHNR and FQNEAQ (reference sequence). Trimming cost V 2 bases and J 5 bases; bases outside gene matches: 4. CDR3 sequence (DNA): TGTGCCAGCAGCTTAAATGGGGACAGGGGGAATGAAAAACTGTTTTTT. The encoded protein is CASSLNGDRGNEKLFF.

The count of this clone is one. The gene calls are TRBV4-1 and TRBJ2-2, with D possibly TRBD2 on 6 matching bases. The CDR3 covers 17 residues. Germline CDR1 MGHRA, CDR2 YSYEKL. V was clipped by 4 bases and J by 3 bases, with 18 bases between them. The CDR3 bases are TGCGCCAGCAGCCCGAGCGGTCGGGAGAAGGACACCGGGGAGCTGTTTTTT. Amino acid sequence: CASSPSGREKDTGELFF.

The V and J genes are TRBV4-1 and TRBJ2-2, with D possibly TRBD2 on 5 matching bases. Germline CDR1 is MGHRA and CDR2 is YSYEKL. This CDR3 is 16 amino acids long. V lost 2 bases and J 0 bases, leaving 10 bases between the germline ends. The CDR3 sequence: CASSQPRTANTGELFF. CDR3 DNA: TGCGCCAGCAGCCAACCCCGGACTGCGAACACCGGGGAGCTGTTTTTT.

The V and J genes are TRBV21-1 and TRBJ2-1; TRBD2, the D gene given by the table, was not confirmed from the DNA. TRBV21-1 is a pseudogene segment. CDR3 length: 15 amino acids. CDR3 residues: CASKYGTSPGKEQFF. The CDR3 nucleotides read TGTGCCAGCAAGTACGGGACTTCTCCAGGCAAGGAGCAGTTCTTC.